This T cell receptor beta chain stems from a study of CD8 T cells in ankylosing spondylitis. Study-wide points: There was a TCR beta motif, made of roughly eight highly homologous variants, that appeared characteristic of ankylosing spondylitis blood.

Note on this clonotype: Its antigen is still unknown.

TCRdb independently ran MiXCR on the 5' RACE reads; one entry per CDR3 protein. The data contain more than 300,000 distinct CDR3 sequences, around a tenth of them singletons. The ends lost 4 bases at V and 4 bases at J; junction bases unmatched: 8. There are 15 residues in the CDR3. In germline, CDR1 is SGHRS, CDR2 YFSETQ. The specimen sequenced was blood, either unsorted or a sorted T cell fraction (not recorded which). This clonotype was sampled from a female donor with ankylosing spondylitis or in good health (not recorded which). The V and J genes are TRBV5-1 and TRBJ2-5; 9 bases are a match to TRBD2. CDR3 coding DNA: TGCGCCAGCAGCGGTAGCGGGAGAGGCGCAGAGACCCAGTACTTC. It specifies CASSGSGRGAETQYF. Full variable domain (remainder filled in from reference TRBV5-1 and TRBJ2-5): KAGVTQTPRYLIKTRGQQVTLSCSPISGHRSVSWYQQTPGQGLQFLFEYFSETQRNKGNFPGRFSGRQFSNSRSEMNVSTLELGDSALYLCASSGSGRGAETQYFGPGTRLLVL.